This TCR beta chain was sequenced for a study of shared clonotypes between healthy human individuals. Whole-study results and caveats: Clonotype sharing among donors was expected to depend on sequencing depth.

As defined, naive CD8 cells were CD45RO-negative and positively selected for CCR7, with terminally differentiated effector memory CD45RA+ cells excluded. Recent vaccinations or acute infections were absent in the healthy HIV-negative adult donors. This clone occurred once. The antigen remains unidentified. The input for sorted-subset replicate PCRs was around 210 ng DNA, 25,000 to 30,000 T cell genomes. Using immunoSEQ multiplex PCR, the repertoire was profiled, and TCRdb retains in-frame clones only, with some absent. Of hundreds of thousands of clones listed, under 95% are singletons. Germline V gene lookup returns CDR1 SGHVS and CDR2 FNYEAQ. The CDR3 covers 19 residues. The J segment lost 5 bases and the V segment lost 4 bases, leaving 14 bases of the junction unmatched.

The TCR comes from a man aged 25-45 years in good health. The chain carries TRBV7-6 and TRBJ2-2; 12 nucleotides agree with TRBD2. Sequencing input: naive CD8+ T cells sorted from blood. The CDR3 here is CASSSRSQTSGSLTGELFF. The CDR3 DNA reads as TGTGCCAGCAGCTCTAGAAGTCAGACTAGCGGGAGTCTAACCGGGGAGCTGTTTTTT.